One T cell receptor beta chain is described in this entry. The antigen it binds to is not known. Base-call qualities are not available, and no considerably larger clone is one nucleotide away. This specimen's time point label, per the study, means: patch test 1, 2 weeks after DPC sensitization. This sample's treatment or condition label indicates: therapeutic diphenylcyclopropenone sensitization with weekly scalp DPC. At every patch-test visit, the blood draw took place before the patch test was put on. Patients were eligible if aged 18 to 70, diagnosed with alopecia and judged suitable for DPC therapy, and pregnant patients were excluded. Total RNA was extracted from unfractionated whole blood that had been collected in Tempus Blood RNA tubes. The library was built by means of RACE. The reads were generated on a NextSeq 500. During library preparation, unique molecular identifiers were attached to individual cDNA molecules so that TCRs could be counted in a quantitative, reproducible way. Each blood RNA sample was used to sequence both TCR alpha and TCR beta chains. As for how the authors treated the data: A median of around 100,000 TCRs per sample was observed, with a range of roughly 20,000 to 700,000. The Decombinator software suite was used to annotate the V, J and CDR3 of the TCR reads. To make PS versus PT1 abundance plots, every sample was subsampled to the same number of TCRs (28,000). Expanded TCRs were defined as absent before sensitization and observed at least eight times at the 2-week time point. Through fastp at Q25 and MiXCR, TCRdb rebuilt clones from the public reads, retaining in-frame beta chains. Every CDR3 protein is listed once, alongside the most common genes and DNA of its rows. The V and J calls come from TCRdb's annotation, not from the publication. This sample is represented by roughly 120,000 distinct CDR3 sequences; roughly 15% of them were singletons. The top ten clones comprise approximately 0.92% of the sample.

The data originate from a study of human T cells and chemical hapten exposure (dated by TCRdb to the early 2020s). Looking at the study overall: For sensitization, 2% DPC in acetone was applied to a roughly 2 cm by roughly 2 cm area of upper inner arm skin. Patch tests used Finn chambers with 0.01% DPC on the upper back, scored after 6 days by International Contact Dermatitis Research Group standards. The mostly female patient cohort included alopecia areata with under or over 50% scalp involvement, alopecia totalis and alopecia universalis. Libraries were pooled for sequencing, and variation in per-sample TCR yields was attributed mainly to small differences in library volumes within the pool. The study tracked peripheral blood TCR repertoire changes in vivo during primary and secondary sensitization to the hapten diphenylcyclopropenone (DPC) in alopecia patients. Weekly therapeutic DPC doses were additionally applied to the scalp of patients throughout the approximately 24-week study period. Some 29 alopecia patients provided blood for TCR sequencing at one to four time points (pre-sensitization, 2, 6 and 24 weeks). Blood samples were taken from patients before sensitization (week 0) and at 2, 6 and about 24 weeks after DPC sensitization.

General findings and caveats noted by the study authors: DPC sensitization did not change how many TCRs were above 1 in 1000 frequency, and no evidence was found of alterations in global repertoire structure. The number of PT1 expanded TCRs positively correlated with patch test score, significant at thresholds 8, 16 and 32 but not 4. Because all patients had alopecia, a presumed autoimmune disease, the immune response of the patients might differ from that of healthy individuals. Expanded TCRs formed significantly more large CDR3 similarity clusters than pre-sensitization or healthy control sets, consistent with antigen-driven responses. After repeated subsampling, the strength of the expansion versus patch-test correlation and the threshold at which it became significant changed.

The junction carries 13 bases between V and J, which are trimmed by 2 bases and 6 bases respectively. The CDR3 sequence holds 15 residues, the cysteine and phenylalanine included. Just the 45-base CDR3 DNA is kept, in frame starting at base 1. CDR1 and CDR2 were assigned from the germline V gene as MNHEY and SVGAGI. This sequence was found in a man aged 18 to 35 with alopecia areata. Some clones in this sample may be carry-over from other donors' samples. The starting material was whole blood, obtained in connection with sensitization to the hapten diphenylcyclopropenone (DPC). The receptor chain draws on TRBV6-5 and TRBJ2-2; no D gene call is confident. This receptor carries the CDR3 CASSYVLPDPGELFF. In nucleotides, the sequence is TGTGCCAGCAGTTACGTTTTGCCGGATCCCGGGGAGCTGTTTTTT.